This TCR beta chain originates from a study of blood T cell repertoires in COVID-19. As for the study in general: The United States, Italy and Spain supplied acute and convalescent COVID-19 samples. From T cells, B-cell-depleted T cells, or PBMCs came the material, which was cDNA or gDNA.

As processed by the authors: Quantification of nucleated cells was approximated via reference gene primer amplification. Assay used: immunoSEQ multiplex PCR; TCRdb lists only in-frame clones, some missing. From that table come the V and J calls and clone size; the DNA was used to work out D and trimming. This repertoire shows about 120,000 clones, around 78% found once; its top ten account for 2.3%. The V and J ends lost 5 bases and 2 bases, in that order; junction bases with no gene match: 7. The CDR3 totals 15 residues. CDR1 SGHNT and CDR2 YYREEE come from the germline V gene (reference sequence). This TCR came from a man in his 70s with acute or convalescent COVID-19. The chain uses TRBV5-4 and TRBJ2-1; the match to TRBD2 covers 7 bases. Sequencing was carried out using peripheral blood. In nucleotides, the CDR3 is TGTGCCAGCAGGACCGGGACTAATCCCTACAATGAGCAGTTCTTC. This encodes CASRTGTNPYNEQFF.